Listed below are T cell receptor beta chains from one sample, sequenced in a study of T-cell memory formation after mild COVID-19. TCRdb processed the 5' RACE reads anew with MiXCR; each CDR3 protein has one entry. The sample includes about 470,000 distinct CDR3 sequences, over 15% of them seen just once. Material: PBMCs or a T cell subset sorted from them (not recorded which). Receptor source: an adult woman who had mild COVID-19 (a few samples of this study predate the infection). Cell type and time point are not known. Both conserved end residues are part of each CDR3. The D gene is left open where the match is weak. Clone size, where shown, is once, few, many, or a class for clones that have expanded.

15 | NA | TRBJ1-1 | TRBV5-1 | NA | TGCGCCAGCAGCACGAGGGAAGGGCTGTTCACTGAAGCTTTCTTT | CASSTREGLFTEAFF
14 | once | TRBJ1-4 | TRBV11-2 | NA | TGTGCCAGCAGCTTAGGCAGGGGAGGTGAAAAACTGTTTTTT | CASSLGRGGEKLFF
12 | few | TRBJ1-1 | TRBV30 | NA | TGTGCCTGGTGTCCAGGGACAACTGAAGCTTTCTTT | CAWCPGTTEAFF
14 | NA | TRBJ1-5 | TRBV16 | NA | TGTGCCAGCAGCCCTGAGGGGGGCAATCAGCCCCAGCATTTT | CASSPEGGNQPQHF
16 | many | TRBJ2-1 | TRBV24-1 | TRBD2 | TGTGCCACCAGTGGCCTTAGCGGGAGGGCCCCAAATGAGCAGTTCTTC | CATSGLSGRAPNEQFF
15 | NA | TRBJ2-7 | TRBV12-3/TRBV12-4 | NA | TGTGCCAGCAGTCCCACGACTAGTGGGGTCTACGAGCAGTACTTC | CASSPTTSGVYEQYF
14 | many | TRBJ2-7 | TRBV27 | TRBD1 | TGTGCCAGCAGTTGGGGACAGGGGGGTTACGAGCAGTACTTC | CASSWGQGGYEQYF
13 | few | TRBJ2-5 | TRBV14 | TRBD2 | TGTGCCAGCAGCCTTCAGGGAGGGAAGACCCAGTACTTC | CASSLQGGKTQYF
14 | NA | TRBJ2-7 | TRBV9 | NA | TGTGCCAGCAGCGTAGACATAGCCGCCTACGAGCAGTACTTC | CASSVDIAAYEQYF
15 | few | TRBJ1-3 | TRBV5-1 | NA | TGCGCCAGCAGCCCAGACATCGCCTCTGGAAACACCATATATTTT | CASSPDIASGNTIYF
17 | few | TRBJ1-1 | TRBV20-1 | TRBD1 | TGCAGTGCTAGAATGTGGGCAGGGGGGTTAATGAACACTGAAGCTTTCTTT | CSARMWAGGLMNTEAFF
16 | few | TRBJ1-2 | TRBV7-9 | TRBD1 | TGTGCCAGCAGCTCCGTGACAGGGGGATTAAGCTATGGCTACACCTTC | CASSSVTGGLSYGYTF
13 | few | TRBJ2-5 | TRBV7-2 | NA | TGTGCCAGCAGCCCCCGGTCTCCAGAGACCCAGTACTTC | CASSPRSPETQYF
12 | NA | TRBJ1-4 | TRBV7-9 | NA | TGTGCCAGCAGCTTCAGGGGTGAAAAACTGTTTTTT | CASSFRGEKLFF
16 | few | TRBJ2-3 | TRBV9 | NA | TGTGCCAGCAGCAGAAATAGCGGTCCTAGCACAGATACGCAGTATTTT | CASSRNSGPSTDTQYF
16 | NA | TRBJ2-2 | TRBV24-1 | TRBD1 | TGTGCCACCAGTGACCCAGGGGGCGAAATTGGCGGGGAGCTGTTTTTT | CATSDPGGEIGGELFF
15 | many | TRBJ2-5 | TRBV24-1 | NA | TGTGCCACCAGTGATGAACGGACTAACCAAGAGACCCAGTACTTC | CATSDERTNQETQYF
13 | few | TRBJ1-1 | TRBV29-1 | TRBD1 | TGCAGCGCCAGGGGGACAGGGAACACTGAAGCTTTCTTT | CSARGTGNTEAFF
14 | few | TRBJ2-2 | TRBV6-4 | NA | TGTGCCAGCAGTGCAAAGAGTAACACCGGGGAGCTGTTTTTT | CASSAKSNTGELFF
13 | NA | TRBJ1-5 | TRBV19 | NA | TGTGCCAGTAGTTTCACGAGAAATCAGCCCCAGCATTTT | CASSFTRNQPQHF
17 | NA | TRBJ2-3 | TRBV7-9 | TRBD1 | TGTGCCAGCAGCTTACCCCCGGACAGGGAAATCACAGATACGCAGTATTTT | CASSLPPDREITDTQYF
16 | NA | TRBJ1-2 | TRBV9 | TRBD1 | TGTGCCAGCAGCGTAGGACAGGGACAGCTCTCGGCTACTGACACCTTC | CASSVGQGQLSATDTF
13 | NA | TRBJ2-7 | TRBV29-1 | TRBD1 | TGCAGCGTTGAAGCCGGGACAGCCTACGAGCAGTACTTC | CSVEAGTAYEQYF
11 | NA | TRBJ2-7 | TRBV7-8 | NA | TGTGCCAGCAGCCGGGATAACGAGCAGTACTTC | CASSRDNEQYF
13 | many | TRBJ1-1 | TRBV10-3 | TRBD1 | TGTGCCATCAACAGGGGCGGAAACACTGAAGCTTTCTTT | CAINRGGNTEAFF
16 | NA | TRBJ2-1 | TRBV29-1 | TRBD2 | TGCAGCGTTGTGTTTTCTAGCGGGAGTGTGTACAATGAGCAGTTCTTC | CSVVFSSGSVYNEQFF